Presented here are 20 T cell receptor beta chains from one specimen sequenced in a study of identical twins (dated by TCRdb to 2016 to 2017). Library preparation employed 5' RACE. The sequencing machine was an Illumina HiSeq 2000. TCRdb ran its own pipeline on the public reads, namely fastp trimming at Q25 and MiXCR clone calling, and kept in-frame beta chains. Every CDR3 protein is listed once, alongside the most common genes and DNA of its rows. The sample profile shows 1,800,000 or so distinct CDR3 sequences; under 35% of them were found once. Of the sample, 0.27% is held by the ten largest clones. The material sequenced was cord blood. Every receptor here comes from a newborn girl in good health.

The rearrangement uses TRBV12-5 and TRBJ1-1; TRBD1 might be the D (5 bases). The CDR3 is 13 amino acids. V lost 1 base and J 4 bases, leaving 7 bases between the germline ends. Germline CDR1 and CDR2: LGHNT and FRNRAP. CDR3 coding DNA: TGTGCTAGTGGTTTGGGACAGAGCACTGAAGCTTTCTTT. It codes for CASGLGQSTEAFF. Looking up the rest from reference TRBV12-5 and TRBJ1-1 gives the full variable domain: DARVTQTPRHKVTEMGQEVTMRCQPILGHNTVFWYRQTMMQGLELLAYFRNRAPLDDSGMPKDRFSAEMPDATLATLKIQPSEPRDSAVYFCASGLGQSTEAFFGQGTRLTVV.

The J gene is TRBJ1-5, the V gene TRBV6-1, with 8 bases matching TRBD1. The CDR3 consists of 15 residues. V lost 6 bases and J lost 2; bases outside the gene matches: 6. Germline values: CDR1 MNHNS, CDR2 SASEGT. CDR3 sequence (DNA): TGTGCCAGCAGCATGGACAGGGCCCGCAATCAGCCCCAGCATTTT. Its protein is CASSMDRARNQPQHF.

This rearrangement joins TRBV12-3 or TRBV12-4 to TRBJ1-6; D is unclear. CDR3 length: 14 amino acids. V dropped 2 bases and J dropped 8 bases, with 10 bases sitting between them. In DNA, the CDR3 is TGTGCCAGCAGTTTACCCCGGTGGGATTCACCCCTCCACTTT. It encodes CASSLPRWDSPLHF.

This clonotype occurred a few times. The rearrangement uses TRBV7-2 and TRBJ2-7; 8 bases agree with TRBD2. The junction had 6 bases not matched to a gene; V was cut back by 0 bases and J by 2 bases. CDR3 length: 16 residues. Germline V gene data show CDR1 as SGHTA and CDR2 as FQGNSA. The CDR3 DNA reads TGTGCCAGCAGCTTAGCCGCTACTAGCGGTGCCTACGAGCAGTACTTC. Amino acids: CASSLAATSGAYEQYF.

The chain links TRBV28 to TRBJ1-1, with D tentatively TRBD1 (5 bases). The V and J ends lost 5 bases and 1 base respectively, with 14 bases between them. Germline assignment: CDR1 MDHEN and CDR2 SYDVKM. This CDR3 is built from 15 residues. The DNA of the CDR3 is TGTGCCAGCAGTCCCGGAGGGGCTTCGAACACTGAAGCTTTCTTT. This gives the protein CASSPGGASNTEAFF.

This clonotype turned up a few times. V usage is TRBV20-1 and J usage is TRBJ2-1; 7 nucleotides align to TRBD2. Germline V gene sequence: CDR1 DFQATT, CDR2 SNEGSKA (reference sequence). The V segment lost 4 bases and the J segment 3 bases; nucleotides outside the gene matches: 6. This CDR3 contains 14 residues. The CDR3 sequence is CSAKRLAVYNEQFF. In nucleotides, the CDR3 is TGCAGTGCTAAACGACTAGCAGTCTACAATGAGCAGTTCTTC.

This clonotype was observed a handful of times. The chain has TRBV12-5 and TRBJ2-1; 10 bases are a match to TRBD2. The germline V gene has CDR1 LGHNT and CDR2 FRNRAP. With 3 bases clipped from V and 3 bases from J, the junction kept 8 bases outside the gene matches. The CDR3 spans 17 residues. This CDR3 is CASGLTHLAGDYNEQFF. CDR3 bases: TGTGCTAGTGGTTTAACGCATCTAGCGGGAGACTACAATGAGCAGTTCTTC. The full variable domain, its missing parts supplied by reference TRBV12-5 and TRBJ2-1, is DARVTQTPRHKVTEMGQEVTMRCQPILGHNTVFWYRQTMMQGLELLAYFRNRAPLDDSGMPKDRFSAEMPDATLATLKIQPSEPRDSAVYFCASGLTHLAGDYNEQFFGPGTRLTVL.

The V and J genes are TRBV11-2 and TRBJ2-1; 7 nucleotides align to TRBD2. This CDR3 region has 17 residues. Per the germline V gene, CDR1 is SGHAT and CDR2 is FQNNGV. V gave up 5 bases and J gave up 0 bases; unmatched junction bases: 10. DNA for the CDR3: TGTGCCAGCAGCGCGCCCAAGGGACTAAACTCCTACAATGAGCAGTTCTTC. It translates to CASSAPKGLNSYNEQFF.

This clonotype occurred many times. V and J are TRBV4-1 and TRBJ2-5; D remains ambiguous. The CDR3 consists of 13 residues. Germline loops: CDR1 MGHRA, CDR2 YSYEKL. Trimming removed 5 bases at V and 2 bases at J, with 9 bases between. The CDR3 sequence is CASSSRIQETQYF. In DNA form, the CDR3 reads TGCGCCAGCAGCTCCAGGATACAAGAGACCCAGTACTTC.

This clonotype was recorded at least ten times. The chain combines TRBV10-3 with TRBJ1-5; D possibly corresponds to TRBD1 (5 bases). Deletions cut 0 bases from V and 5 bases from J, with 14 bases between. The CDR3 spans 16 residues. Germline CDR1 is ENHRY and CDR2 is SYGVKD. This chain's CDR3 is CAISESKGTGDQPQHF. The CDR3 DNA reads TGTGCCATCAGTGAGTCGAAAGGGACTGGGGATCAGCCCCAGCATTTT.

There are a few counts of this clonotype. The chain carries TRBV18 and TRBJ2-7, with D possibly matching TRBD1 (6 bases). The germline gives CDR1 KGHSH, CDR2 LQKENI. V lost 4 bases and J 4 bases, leaving 14 bases between the germline ends. The CDR3 totals 14 residues. The CDR3 reads CASSRGPLNYEQYF. The CDR3 DNA reads as TGTGCCAGCTCACGGGGGCCCCTCAATTACGAGCAGTACTTC.

This clonotype was seen many times. This chain connects TRBV4-1 to TRBJ1-1; no clear D gene. Per the germline V gene, CDR1 is MGHRA and CDR2 is YSYEKL. CDR3 length equals 18 residues. Trimming pared 1 base from V and 4 bases from J, leaving 22 bases between. CDR3 in amino acids: CASSQALLRKGGGTEAFF. The CDR3, as DNA: TGCGCCAGCAGCCAAGCTTTACTTCGGAAGGGAGGAGGCACTGAAGCTTTCTTT.

The chain is built from TRBV20-1 and TRBJ2-7; D remains ambiguous. This CDR3 has 10 amino acids. The germline V and J ends were trimmed by 6 bases and 5 bases, with 8 bases remaining between them. Germline values: CDR1 DFQATT, CDR2 SNEGSKA (reference sequence). This CDR3 reads CSAAENEQYF. The CDR3 coding sequence is TGCAGTGCCGCGGAGAACGAGCAGTACTTC.

This clonotype was counted a few times. The V call is TRBV5-5, the J call TRBJ1-2; D perhaps matches TRBD1 (6 bases). Germline loops: CDR1 SGHKS, CDR2 YYEKEE (reference sequence). The CDR3 is 17 amino acids. V lost 0 bases, J lost 4 bases, and 19 bases lay in between. The CDR3 coding sequence is TGTGCCAGCAGCTTGGCCTCGCTGGGGGTCAGGGGCTATGGCTACACCTTC. Translating gives CASSLASLGVRGYGYTF.

The J gene is TRBJ1-2, the V gene TRBV20-1; D uncertain. The CDR3 sequence is 14 residues long. Germline-derived CDR1 and CDR2 are DFQATT and SNEGSKA (reference sequence). V was trimmed by 5 bases and J by 0 bases, leaving 13 bases between them. The CDR3 DNA follows: TGCAGTGCTCGATGGACGGTCTCTAACTATGGCTACACCTTC. Protein product: CSARWTVSNYGYTF.

This clonotype was picked up a small number of times. The CDR3 protein is CASTTSGHEQYF. CDR3 nucleotides: TGTGCCAGCACGACCTCCGGACATGAGCAGTACTTC. The gene calls are TRBV12-3 or TRBV12-4 and TRBJ2-7, with D maybe TRBD1 (5 bases). The V end lost 7 bases, the J end lost 7 bases, and 14 bases lay between the germline ends. The CDR3 covers 12 residues.

CDR3 amino acids: CASSGMRGPSSYNEQYF. The CDR3 DNA follows: TGCGCCAGCAGCGGGATGCGGGGGCCGAGCTCCTACAATGAGCAGTACTTC. V is TRBV5-1 and J is TRBJ2-1, with a possible D match to TRBD2 (7 bases). The end of the DNA is better explained by TRBJ2-7, so the J call may be wrong. Germline V gene data show CDR1 as SGHRS and CDR2 as YFSETQ. The CDR3 is 17 residues long.

V usage is TRBV6-4 and J usage is TRBJ2-1; D call uncertain. The J call is in doubt because the DNA end fits TRBJ2-7 better. Germline CDR1 is MRHNA and CDR2 is SNTAGT. This CDR3 has 12 residues. For the CDR3, the DNA is TGTGCCAGCAGTGACGGGTACAATGAGCAGTACTTC. Protein: CASSDGYNEQYF.

A word on this clonotype: A much more abundant neighbour one base away suggests this may be a read error. V gene TRBV7-2 combines with J gene TRBJ2-4; D possibly corresponds to TRBD1 (6 bases). The germline V gene encodes CDR1 SGHTA and CDR2 FQGNSA. Between the trimmed V and J ends, which lost 6 bases and 3 bases, there was a span of 21 bases. This CDR3 region has 17 residues. The CDR3 sequence is CASSPSDRTFVKNIQYF. The CDR3 nucleotides are TGTGCCAGCAGTCCTTCCGACAGGACGTTTGTCAAAAACATTCAGTACTTC.

Only a few counts were recorded for this clonotype. The junction departs from germline at one end; a sequencing error may be responsible. The CDR3 sequence is CASRADRAYEQYF. The CDR3 DNA is TGTGCCAGCAGGGCCGACAGGGCCTATGAGCAGTACTTC. The chain recombines TRBV6-2 or TRBV6-3 with TRBJ2-1; 7 positions match TRBD1. The J call may not be correct, given that the DNA end is closer to TRBJ2-7. This CDR3 is 13 amino acids long. Germline loops: CDR1 MNHEY, CDR2 SVGEGT.